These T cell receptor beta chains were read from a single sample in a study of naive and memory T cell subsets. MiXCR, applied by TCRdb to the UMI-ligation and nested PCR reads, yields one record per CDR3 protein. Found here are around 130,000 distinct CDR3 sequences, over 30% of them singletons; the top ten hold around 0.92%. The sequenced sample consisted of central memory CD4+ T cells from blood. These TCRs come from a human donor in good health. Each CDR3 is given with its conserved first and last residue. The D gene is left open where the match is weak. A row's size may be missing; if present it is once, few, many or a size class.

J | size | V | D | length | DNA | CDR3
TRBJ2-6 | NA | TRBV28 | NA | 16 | TGTGCCAGCAGGCCTCAGGGGGGGTCCGGGGCCAACGTCCTGACTTTC | CASRPQGGSGANVLTF
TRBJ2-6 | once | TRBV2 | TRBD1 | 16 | TGTGCCAGCAACCGGGACAGGGGATCGGGGGCCAACGTCCTGACTTTC | CASNRDRGSGANVLTF
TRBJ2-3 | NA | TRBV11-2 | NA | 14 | TGTGCCAGCAGGTTACGCTCCAGCACAGATACGCAGTATTTT | CASRLRSSTDTQYF
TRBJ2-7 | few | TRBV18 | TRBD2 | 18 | TGTGCCAGCTCACCACGTTCTAGCGGGAGACGAAATTTATACGAGCAGTACTTC | CASSPRSSGRRNLYEQYF
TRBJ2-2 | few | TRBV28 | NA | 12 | TGTGCCAGCTCTAGAGGCACCGGGGAGCTGTTTTTT | CASSRGTGELFF
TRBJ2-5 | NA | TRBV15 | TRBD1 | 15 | TGTGCCACCAGCAGTGCCGGGACAGCCCAAGAGACCCAGTACTTC | CATSSAGTAQETQYF
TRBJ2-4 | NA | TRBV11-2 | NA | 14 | TGTGCCAGCAGCTTTTCGCCGGGTCGGAACATTCAGTACTTC | CASSFSPGRNIQYF
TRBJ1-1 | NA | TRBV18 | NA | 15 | TGTGCCAGCTCACCTCCCTCAGTTAGGAACACTGAAGCTTTCTTT | CASSPPSVRNTEAFF
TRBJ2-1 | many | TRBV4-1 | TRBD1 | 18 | TGCGCCAGCAGCCAAGACGGAGGACAGGGGGCGGGAAACAATGAGCAGTTCTTC | CASSQDGGQGAGNNEQFF
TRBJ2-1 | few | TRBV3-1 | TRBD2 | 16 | TGTGCCAGCAGCCAAGATCCGGGACCCCGGGGGGATGAGCAGTTCTTC | CASSQDPGPRGDEQFF
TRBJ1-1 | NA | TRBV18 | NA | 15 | TGTGCCAGCTCACGTCGAGAAGGGGCGATCACTGAAGCTTTCTTT | CASSRREGAITEAFF
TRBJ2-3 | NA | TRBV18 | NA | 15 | TGTGCCAGCTCACCACCCGTCGGGAACGCGGATACGCAGTATTTT | CASSPPVGNADTQYF
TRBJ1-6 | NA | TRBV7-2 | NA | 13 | TGTGCCAGCAGCGTTAACAGGGTTTCACCCCTCCACTTT | CASSVNRVSPLHF
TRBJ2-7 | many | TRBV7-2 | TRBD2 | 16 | TGTGCCAGCAGCTTAGGATTGGGGGGGACTGCGTATAAGCAGTACTTC | CASSLGLGGTAYKQYF
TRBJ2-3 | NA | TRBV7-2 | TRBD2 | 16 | TGTGCCAGCAGCTTAGCAAGCGGGAGGCGAGTAGATACGCAGTATTTT | CASSLASGRRVDTQYF
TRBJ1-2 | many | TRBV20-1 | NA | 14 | TGCAGTGCTAGCCCCGACAGCGCGGCCCGTGGCTACACCTTC | CSASPDSAARGYTF
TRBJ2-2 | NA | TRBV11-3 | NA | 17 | TGTGCCAGCAGCTTGGACCCCCCATGGGGGGAAACCGGGGAGCTGTTTTTT | CASSLDPPWGETGELFF
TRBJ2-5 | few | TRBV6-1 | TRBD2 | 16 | TGTGCCAGCAGGGGGACTAGCGGGAGGGCCGTGGAGACCCAGTACTTC | CASRGTSGRAVETQYF
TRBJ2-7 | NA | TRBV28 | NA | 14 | TGTGCCAGCAGCTCAGGGGGGCTACCCTACGAGCAGTACTTC | CASSSGGLPYEQYF
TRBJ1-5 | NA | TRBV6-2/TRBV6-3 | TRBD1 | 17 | TGTGCCAGCAGGACGGGACAGGGGTTTCGTAGCAATCAGCCCCAGCATTTT | CASRTGQGFRSNQPQHF
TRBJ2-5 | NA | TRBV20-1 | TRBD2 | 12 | TGCAGTGGTCTAGCGGGAGCAGAGACCCAGTACTTC | CSGLAGAETQYF
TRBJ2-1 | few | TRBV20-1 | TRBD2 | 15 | TGCAGTGCGCAGACCTGGGGGGGCTCCTACAATGAGCAGTTCTTC | CSAQTWGGSYNEQFF
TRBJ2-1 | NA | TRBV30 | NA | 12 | TGTGCCTGGAGTGCGGGACACCGGGAGCAGTTCTTC | CAWSAGHREQFF
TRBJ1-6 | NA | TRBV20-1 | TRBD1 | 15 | TGCAGTGCTTGGGACAGGGGGCTTTATAATTCACCCCTCCACTTT | CSAWDRGLYNSPLHF
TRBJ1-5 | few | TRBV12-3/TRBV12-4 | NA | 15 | TGTGCCAGCAGTTTTGGGGGTATTAGCAATCAGCCCCAGCATTTT | CASSFGGISNQPQHF
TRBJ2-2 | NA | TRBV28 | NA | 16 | TGTGCCAGCAGTTTAGTAGGTGGAGCAAACACCGGGGAGCTGTTTTTT | CASSLVGGANTGELFF
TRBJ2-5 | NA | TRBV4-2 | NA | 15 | TGTGCCAGCAGCGAAGTCTGGGACCACGAGGAGACCCAGTACTTC | CASSEVWDHEETQYF
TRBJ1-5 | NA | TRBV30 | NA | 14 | TGTGCCTGGAGTGTATTGGGGCTTAATCAGCCCCAGCATTTT | CAWSVLGLNQPQHF
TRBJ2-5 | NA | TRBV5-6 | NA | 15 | TGTGCCAGCCAACAGGGCCCTGCGTCGCAAGAGACCCAGTACTTC | CASQQGPASQETQYF
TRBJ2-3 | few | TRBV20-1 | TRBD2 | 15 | TGCAGTGCTAGAGTGCCTAGCGGGAGGGCGGATACGCAGTATTTT | CSARVPSGRADTQYF
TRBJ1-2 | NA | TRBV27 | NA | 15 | TGTGCCAGCAGCTCCCGTCCGGGATTCGGCTATGGCTACACCTTC | CASSSRPGFGYGYTF
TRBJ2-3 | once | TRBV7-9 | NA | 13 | TGTGCCAGCAGCTATACAGGTACAGATACGCAGTATTTT | CASSYTGTDTQYF
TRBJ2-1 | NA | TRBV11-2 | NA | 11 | TGTGCCAGCAGCCTGCGACTAGAGCAGTTCTTC | CASSLRLEQFF
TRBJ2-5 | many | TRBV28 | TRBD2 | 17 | TGTGCCAGCAGTTCCCCTACTAGCGGTCCCGGGCGGGAGACCCAGTACTTC | CASSSPTSGPGRETQYF
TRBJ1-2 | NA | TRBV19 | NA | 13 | TGTGCCAGTAGTATTTCCCAGGGGCTGGGCTACACCTTC | CASSISQGLGYTF
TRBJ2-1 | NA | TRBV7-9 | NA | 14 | TGTGCCAGCAGCTCCCAGCCGCGGGGTTCAGAGCAGTTCTTC | CASSSQPRGSEQFF
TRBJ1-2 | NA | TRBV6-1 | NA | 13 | TGTGCCAGCAGTGAAGAGAGCTTCTATGGCTACACCTTC | CASSEESFYGYTF
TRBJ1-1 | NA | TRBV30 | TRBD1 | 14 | TGTGCCTGGAGCCAGGGACAGAAGAACACTGAAGCTTTCTTT | CAWSQGQKNTEAFF
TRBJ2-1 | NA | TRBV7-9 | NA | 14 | TGTGCCAGCAGCTTCGGGGGAGCCACCTACGAGCAGTTCTTC | CASSFGGATYEQFF
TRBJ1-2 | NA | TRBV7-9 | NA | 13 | TGTGCCAGCAGCTTTTTCCTAGGTCGGGGCTACACCTTC | CASSFFLGRGYTF
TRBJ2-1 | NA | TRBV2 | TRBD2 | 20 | TGTGCCAGCAGGCGAGCCGGGACTAGCGGGAGGCGGTCCGTCTACAATGAGCAGTTCTTC | CASRRAGTSGRRSVYNEQFF
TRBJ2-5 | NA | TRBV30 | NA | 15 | TGTGCCTGGAGTCCAGGGACCGCAGGGGCGGTGACCCAGTACTTC | CAWSPGTAGAVTQYF
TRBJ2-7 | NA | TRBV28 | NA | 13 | TGTGCCAGCAGTTTTTGGAGGGCCTACGAGCAGTACTTC | CASSFWRAYEQYF
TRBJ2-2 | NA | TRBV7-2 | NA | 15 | TGTGCCAGCAGCTTTAAAAAACTAGTTACCGGGGAGCTGTTTTTT | CASSFKKLVTGELFF
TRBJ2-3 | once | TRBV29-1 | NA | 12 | TGCAGCGGCATCAGGAGGGCAGATACGCAGTATTTT | CSGIRRADTQYF
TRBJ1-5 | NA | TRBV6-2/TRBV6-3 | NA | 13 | TGTGCCAGCGGTCGACAGAGCAATCAGCCCCAGCATTTT | CASGRQSNQPQHF
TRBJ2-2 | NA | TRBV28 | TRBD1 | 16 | TGTGCCAGCACTGTCTTTGGACAGGGATCGTCCGGGGAGCTGTTTTTT | CASTVFGQGSSGELFF
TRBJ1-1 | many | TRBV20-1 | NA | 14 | TGCAGTGCTAGAAACAGGCTCAGGAACACTGAAGCTTTCTTT | CSARNRLRNTEAFF
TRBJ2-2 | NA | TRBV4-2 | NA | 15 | TGTGCCAGCAGCCAAGAAAGCCTTAACACCGGGGAGCTGTTTTTT | CASSQESLNTGELFF
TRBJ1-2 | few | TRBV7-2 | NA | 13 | TGTGCCAGCAGCTCGACCGATCAAAGTGGCTACACCTTC | CASSSTDQSGYTF
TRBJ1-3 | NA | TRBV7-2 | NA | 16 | TGTGCCAGCAGCTCTGGGACGGACCTCTCTGGAAACACCATATATTTT | CASSSGTDLSGNTIYF
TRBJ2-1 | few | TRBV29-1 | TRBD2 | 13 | TGCAGCGTTGAGCGGGAGGAATTTAGTGAGCAGTTCTTC | CSVEREEFSEQFF
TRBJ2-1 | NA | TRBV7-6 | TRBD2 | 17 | TGTGCCAGCAGATCTAGCGGGGTAGCGGCCACCTACAATGAGCAGTTCTTC | CASRSSGVAATYNEQFF